The entry below gives a single TCR beta chain sequence along with its context. Antigen: not known. The germline V and J ends were trimmed by 5 bases and 8 bases, with 22 bases remaining between them. This CDR3 region has 16 residues. The germline V gene has CDR1 SGHVS and CDR2 FQNEAQ. This sample stems from a study of cytomegalovirus exposure and HLA in healthy donors. Study summary: From HLA-typed donors, an early data release held around 80 million unique TCRs. Study-level points and caveats: Whilst most TCR sequences proved rare, a subset of public TCRs occurred across many donors.

These donors counted as nominally healthy when sampled, but unrecorded immune exposures were likely. Use of 60 Vbeta and 13 Jbeta primers characterized the PCR. Generated by immunoSEQ multiplex PCR, the TCRdb table keeps only in-frame clones and is missing some. The table lists around 100,000 clones. This clonotype was sampled from a man aged 45 to 65 in good health and CMV-seronegative. Sequencing was carried out using PBMCs. This sequence joins TRBV7-8 and TRBJ2-1; no definite D call. The CDR3 protein is CASSAQAPPPIDEQFF. DNA of the CDR3: TGTGCCAGCAGCGCTCAAGCCCCTCCTCCAATCGATGAGCAGTTCTTC. Combining the CDR3 with reference TRBV7-8 and TRBJ2-1 gives the whole variable domain GAGVSQSPRYKVAKRGQDVALRCDPISGHVSLFWYQQALGQGPEFLTYFQNEAQLDKSGLPSDRFFAERPEGSVSTLKIQRTQQEDSAVYLCASSAQAPPPIDEQFFGPGTRLTVL.